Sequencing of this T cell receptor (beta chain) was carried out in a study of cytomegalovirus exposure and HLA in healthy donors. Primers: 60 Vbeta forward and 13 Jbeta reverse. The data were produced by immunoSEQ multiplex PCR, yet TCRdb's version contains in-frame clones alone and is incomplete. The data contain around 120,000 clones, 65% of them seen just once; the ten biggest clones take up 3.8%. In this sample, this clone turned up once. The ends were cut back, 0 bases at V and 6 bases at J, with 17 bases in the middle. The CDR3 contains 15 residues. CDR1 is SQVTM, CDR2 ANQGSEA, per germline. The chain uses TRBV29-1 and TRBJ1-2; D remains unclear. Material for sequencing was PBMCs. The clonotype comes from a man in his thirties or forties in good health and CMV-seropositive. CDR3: CSVEDAGEEGDGYTF. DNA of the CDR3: TGCAGCGTTGAAGATGCCGGGGAGGAGGGAGATGGCTACACCTTC.